This T cell receptor beta chain was identified in a study of blood T cells in healthy people across ages. For the study at large: Per two T cells, about one barcoded beta molecule was captured through template switching.

This CDR3 has 15 amino acids. Trimming removed 4 bases at V and 5 bases at J, with 15 bases between. Findings of the study overall: When one million T cells were used, diversity estimates were thought to be underestimates.

It was with a sample-barcoded 5' primer and a J-beta primer mix that a second PCR of roughly 6 to 12 cycles was run. Each CDR3 protein is one row after TCRdb ran MiXCR on the 5' RACE reads. Of 900,000 to 950,000 distinct CDR3 sequences in the sample, just under 30% were seen once. Concerning this clonotype: Antigen specificity is unknown.

The same specimen was also included in a second study, on T cells of mothers and their children. In that study: The authors used all extracted RNA for cDNA synthesis, at roughly 1.5 ug per 15 ul.

Sequencing used blood. The rearrangement joins TRBV12-3 or TRBV12-4 to TRBJ2-1; D may be TRBD2 (5 bases). The receptor's source is a woman in her forties in good health. The CDR3 loop is CASSSNSGNNNEQFF. The CDR3 DNA is TGTGCCAGCAGTTCGAATTCCGGGAATAACAATGAGCAGTTCTTC.